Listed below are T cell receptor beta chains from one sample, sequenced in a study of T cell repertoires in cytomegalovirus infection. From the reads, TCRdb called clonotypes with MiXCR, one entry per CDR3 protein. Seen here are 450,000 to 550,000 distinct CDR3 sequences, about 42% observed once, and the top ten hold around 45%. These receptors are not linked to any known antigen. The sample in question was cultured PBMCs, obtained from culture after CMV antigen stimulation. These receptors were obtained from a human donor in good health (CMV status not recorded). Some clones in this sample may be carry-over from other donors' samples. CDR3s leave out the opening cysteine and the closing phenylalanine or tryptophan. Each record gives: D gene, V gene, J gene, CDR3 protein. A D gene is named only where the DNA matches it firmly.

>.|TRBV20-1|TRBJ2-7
SARGLAGEQY
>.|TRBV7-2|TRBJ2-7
ASSLERNYEQY
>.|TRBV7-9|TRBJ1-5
ASSPDPQPQH
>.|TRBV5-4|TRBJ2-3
ASSPRVAQDTQY
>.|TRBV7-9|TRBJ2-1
ASSPPGGNEQF
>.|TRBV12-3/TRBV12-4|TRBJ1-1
ASSILDGGAEAF
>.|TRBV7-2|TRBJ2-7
ASSPKMTLVGEQY
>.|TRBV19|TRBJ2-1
ASRLLGSLFYNEQF
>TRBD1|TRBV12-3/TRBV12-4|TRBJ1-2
ASSYRTGGHYGYT
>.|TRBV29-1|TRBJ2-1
SVEETLNNEQF
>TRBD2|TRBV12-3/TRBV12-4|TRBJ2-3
ASSLGPGTSSTDTQY
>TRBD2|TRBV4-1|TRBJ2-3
ASSQGGLATDTQY